This T cell receptor beta chain came from a study of post-analysis software for immune sequencing data. Across the whole study: Recorded disease courses covered relapsing-remitting, secondary progressive and progressive-relapsing multiple sclerosis. Some patients had no subtype annotation. General observations from the study: About five TRBV segments occurring more often in patients than controls included TRBV5-6, TRBV5-1 and TRBV20-1. Controls significantly exceeded multiple sclerosis patients in normalized Chao1 diversity. With F measure, samples from one preparation batch clustered together strongly.

This CDR3 spans 17 amino acids. Germline V CDR1 and CDR2: SGHRS, YFSETQ. V was pared by 3 bases and J by 0 bases, with 19 bases between. Carried by the TCR beta cDNA libraries were unique molecular identifiers. A single record per CDR3 protein comes from TCRdb applying MiXCR to the PCR reads. The table has 650,000 to 850,000 distinct CDR3 sequences, around 50% seen once; the top ten hold about 4.5%. There are a few counts of this clonotype. The antigen is undetermined. Sequences were obtained from blood. The TCR was taken from a girl aged 10-17 years with multiple sclerosis. The chain couples TRBV5-1 to TRBJ2-7; weak D call: TRBD1 (6 bases). The CDR3 loop is CASSSTVIRGPSYEQYF. The CDR3 nucleotides read TGCGCCAGCAGCTCTACTGTTATCAGGGGACCCTCCTACGAGCAGTACTTC.